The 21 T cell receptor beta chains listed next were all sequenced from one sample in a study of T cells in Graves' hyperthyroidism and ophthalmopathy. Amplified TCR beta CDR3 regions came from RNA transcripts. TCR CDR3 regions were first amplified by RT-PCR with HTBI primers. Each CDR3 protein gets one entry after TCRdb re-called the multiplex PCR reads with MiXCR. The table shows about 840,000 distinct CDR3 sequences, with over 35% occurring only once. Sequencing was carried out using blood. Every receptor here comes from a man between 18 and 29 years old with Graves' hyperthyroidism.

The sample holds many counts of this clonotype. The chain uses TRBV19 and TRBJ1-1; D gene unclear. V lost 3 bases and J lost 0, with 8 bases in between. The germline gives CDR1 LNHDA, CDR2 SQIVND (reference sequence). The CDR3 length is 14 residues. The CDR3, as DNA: TGTGCCAGTAGTATGAGCATCATGAACACTGAAGCTTTCTTT. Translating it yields CASSMSIMNTEAFF. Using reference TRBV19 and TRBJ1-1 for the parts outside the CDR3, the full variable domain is DGGITQSPKYLFRKEGQNVTLSCEQNLNHDAMYWYRQDPGQGLRLIYYSQIVNDFQKGDIAEGYSVSREKKESFPLTVTSAQKNPTAFYLCASSMSIMNTEAFFGQGTRLTVV.

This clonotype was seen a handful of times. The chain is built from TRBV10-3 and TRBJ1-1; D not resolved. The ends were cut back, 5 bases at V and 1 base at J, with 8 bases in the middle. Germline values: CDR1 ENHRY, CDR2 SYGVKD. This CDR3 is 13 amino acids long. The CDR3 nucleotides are TGTGCCATCAGTCCGGTGGGGAACACTGAAGCTTTCTTT. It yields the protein CAISPVGNTEAFF.

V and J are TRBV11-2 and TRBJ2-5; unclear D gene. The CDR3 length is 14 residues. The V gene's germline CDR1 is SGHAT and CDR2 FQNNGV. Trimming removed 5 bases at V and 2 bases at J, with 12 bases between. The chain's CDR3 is CASSGKMGQETQYF. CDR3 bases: TGTGCCAGCAGCGGTAAGATGGGACAAGAGACCCAGTACTTC.

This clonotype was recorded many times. The DNA of the CDR3 is TGTGCCAGCAGCTTAGCGTCGGTCTCAGCGGGCTACACCTTC. Translated: CASSLASVSAGYTF. The rearrangement links TRBV7-8 to TRBJ1-2; D uncertain. Trimming took 0 bases from V and 8 from J, leaving 13 bases between them. This CDR3 is 14 amino acids long. The V gene's germline CDR1 is SGHVS and CDR2 FQNEAQ.

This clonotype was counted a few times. CDR3: CASSSLAGSTDTQYF. DNA of the CDR3: TGTGCCAGCAGCTCCCTAGCGGGCTCCACAGATACGCAGTATTTT. The chain couples TRBV7-2 to TRBJ2-3; 8 bases match TRBD2. V shed 4 bases and J 2 bases; nucleotides not matched to a gene: 5. The germline gives CDR1 SGHTA, CDR2 FQGNSA. The CDR3 has 15 amino acids. Using reference TRBV7-2 and TRBJ2-3 for the parts outside the CDR3, the full variable domain is GAGVSQSPSNKVTEKGKDVELRCDPISGHTALYWYRQSLGQGLEFLIYFQGNSAPDKSGLPSDRFSAERTGGSVSTLTIQRTQQEDSAVYLCASSSLAGSTDTQYFGPGTRLTVL.

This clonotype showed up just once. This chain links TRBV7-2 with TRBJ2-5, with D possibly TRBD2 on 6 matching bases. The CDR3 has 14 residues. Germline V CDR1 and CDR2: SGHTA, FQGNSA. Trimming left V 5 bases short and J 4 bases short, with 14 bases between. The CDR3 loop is CASSPWGDRETQYF. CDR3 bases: TGTGCCAGCAGCCCCTGGGGGGATCGAGAGACCCAGTACTTC.

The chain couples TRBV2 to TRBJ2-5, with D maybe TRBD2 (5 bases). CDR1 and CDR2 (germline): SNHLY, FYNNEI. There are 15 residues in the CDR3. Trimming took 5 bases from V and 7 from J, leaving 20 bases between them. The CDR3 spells CASSIWEFTRGTQYF. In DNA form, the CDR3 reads TGTGCCAGCAGTATATGGGAGTTCACCCGGGGGACCCAGTACTTC.

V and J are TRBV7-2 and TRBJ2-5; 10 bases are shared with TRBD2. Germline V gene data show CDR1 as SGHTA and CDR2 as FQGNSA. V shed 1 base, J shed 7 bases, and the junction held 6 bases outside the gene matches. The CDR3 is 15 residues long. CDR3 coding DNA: TGTGCCAGCAGCTTAGGGACTAGCGGATATGTGACCCAGTACTTC. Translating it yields CASSLGTSGYVTQYF.

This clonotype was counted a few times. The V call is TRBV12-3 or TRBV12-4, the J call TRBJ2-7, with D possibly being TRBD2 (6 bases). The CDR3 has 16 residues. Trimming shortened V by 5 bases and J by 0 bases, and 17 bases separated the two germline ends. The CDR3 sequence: CASSPMAGRSSYEQYF. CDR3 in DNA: TGTGCCAGCAGTCCCATGGCGGGGAGGAGCTCCTACGAGCAGTACTTC.

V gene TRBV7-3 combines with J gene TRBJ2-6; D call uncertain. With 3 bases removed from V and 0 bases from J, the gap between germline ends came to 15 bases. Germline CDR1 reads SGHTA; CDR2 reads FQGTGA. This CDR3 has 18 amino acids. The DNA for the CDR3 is TGTGCCAGCAGCTTCAGGCAGACATTTTCCTCTGGGGCCAACGTCCTGACTTTC. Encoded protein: CASSFRQTFSSGANVLTF.

The CDR3 loop reads CSVITGLNTEAFF. CDR3 coding DNA: TGCAGCGTCATCACAGGGCTGAACACTGAAGCTTTCTTT. This chain connects TRBV29-1 to TRBJ1-1, with a possible D match to TRBD1 (6 bases). This CDR3 is 13 amino acids long. Trimming removed 6 bases at V and 0 bases at J, with 11 bases between. Germline lookup yields CDR1 SQVTM and CDR2 ANQGSEA.

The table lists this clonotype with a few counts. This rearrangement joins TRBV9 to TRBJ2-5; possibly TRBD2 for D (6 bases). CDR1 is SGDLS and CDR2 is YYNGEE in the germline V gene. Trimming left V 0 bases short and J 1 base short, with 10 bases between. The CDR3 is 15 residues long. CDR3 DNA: TGTGCCAGCAGCGTAGCTGGCGGGACCCAAGAGACCCAGTACTTC. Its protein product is CASSVAGGTQETQYF.

The CDR3 DNA follows: TGCAGTGCTAGAGGTCTACCCATTCTCCACGAGCAGTACTTC. Translation gives CSARGLPILHEQYF. V and J are TRBV20-1 and TRBJ2-7; D ambiguous. From germline, CDR1 is DFQATT and CDR2 SNEGSKA (reference sequence). Trimming pared 1 base from V and 5 bases from J, leaving 15 bases between. The CDR3 runs to 14 residues.

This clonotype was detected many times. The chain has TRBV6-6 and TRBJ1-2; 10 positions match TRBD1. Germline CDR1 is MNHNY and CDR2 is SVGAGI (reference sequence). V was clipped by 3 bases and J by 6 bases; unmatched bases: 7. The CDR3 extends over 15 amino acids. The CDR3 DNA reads TGTGCCAGCAGTTATCCCGGGACAGGGGTGGATGGCTACACCTTC. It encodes CASSYPGTGVDGYTF.

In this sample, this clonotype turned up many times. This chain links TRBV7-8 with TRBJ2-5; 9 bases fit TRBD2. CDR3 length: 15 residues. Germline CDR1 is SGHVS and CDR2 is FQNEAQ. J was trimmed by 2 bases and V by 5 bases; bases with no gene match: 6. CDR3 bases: TGTGCCAGCAGCACACCGACTAGCGGACAAGAGACCCAGTACTTC. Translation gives CASSTPTSGQETQYF.

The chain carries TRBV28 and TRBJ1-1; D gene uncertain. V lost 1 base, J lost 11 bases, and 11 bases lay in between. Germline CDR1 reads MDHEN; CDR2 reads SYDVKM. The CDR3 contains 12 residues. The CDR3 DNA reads TGTGCCAGCAGTTTATTTTCGGGGAGGGCTTTCTTT. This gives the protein CASSLFSGRAFF.

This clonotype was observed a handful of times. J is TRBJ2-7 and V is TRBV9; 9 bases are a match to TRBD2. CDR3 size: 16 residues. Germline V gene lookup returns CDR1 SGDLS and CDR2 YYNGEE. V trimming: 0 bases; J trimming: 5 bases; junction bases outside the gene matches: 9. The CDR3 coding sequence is TGTGCCAGCAGCGTAGGCCCTAGCGGGGCCCTGGACGAGCAGTACTTC. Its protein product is CASSVGPSGALDEQYF.

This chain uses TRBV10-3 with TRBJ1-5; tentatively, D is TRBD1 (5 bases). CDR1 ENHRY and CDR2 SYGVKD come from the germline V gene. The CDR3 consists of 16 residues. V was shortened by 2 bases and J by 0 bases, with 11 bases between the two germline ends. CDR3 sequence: CAISERDVDSNQPQHF. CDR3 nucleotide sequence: TGTGCCATCAGTGAGCGGGACGTAGATAGCAATCAGCCCCAGCATTTT.

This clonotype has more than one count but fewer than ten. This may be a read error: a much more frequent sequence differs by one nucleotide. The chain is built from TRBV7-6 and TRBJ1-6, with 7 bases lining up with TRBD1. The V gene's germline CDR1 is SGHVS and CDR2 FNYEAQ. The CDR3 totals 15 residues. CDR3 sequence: CAGSLEGTANSPLHF. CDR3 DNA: TGTGCCGGCAGCTTAGAGGGGACAGCAAATTCACCCCTCCACTTT.

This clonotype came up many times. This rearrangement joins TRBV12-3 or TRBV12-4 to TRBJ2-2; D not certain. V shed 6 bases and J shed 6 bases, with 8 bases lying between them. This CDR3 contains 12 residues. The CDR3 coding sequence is TGTGCCAGCAGCTTACCTCCCGGGGAGCTGTTTTTT. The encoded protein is CASSLPPGELFF.

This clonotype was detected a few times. The CDR3 nucleotides read TGCAGCGTTGAACTGACAGGGGCCTATGGCTACACCTTC. It translates to CSVELTGAYGYTF. The chain combines TRBV29-1 with TRBJ1-2; 8 nucleotides line up with TRBD1. The CDR3 has 13 amino acids. Trimming removed 2 bases from V and 4 bases from J; junction bases left unmatched: 3. CDR1 SQVTM and CDR2 ANQGSEA come from the germline V gene.